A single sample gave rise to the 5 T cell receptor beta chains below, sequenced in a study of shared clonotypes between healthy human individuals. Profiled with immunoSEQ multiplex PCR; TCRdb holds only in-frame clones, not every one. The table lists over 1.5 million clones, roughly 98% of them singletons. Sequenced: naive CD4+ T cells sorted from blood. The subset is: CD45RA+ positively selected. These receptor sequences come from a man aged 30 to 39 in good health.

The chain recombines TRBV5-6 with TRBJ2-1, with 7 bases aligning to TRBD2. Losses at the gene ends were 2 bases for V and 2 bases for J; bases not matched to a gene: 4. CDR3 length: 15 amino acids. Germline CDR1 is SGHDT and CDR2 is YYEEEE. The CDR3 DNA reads TGTGCCAGCAGCTTAAGGGGAGGGACCTACAATGAGCAGTTCTTC. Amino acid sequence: CASSLRGGTYNEQFF.

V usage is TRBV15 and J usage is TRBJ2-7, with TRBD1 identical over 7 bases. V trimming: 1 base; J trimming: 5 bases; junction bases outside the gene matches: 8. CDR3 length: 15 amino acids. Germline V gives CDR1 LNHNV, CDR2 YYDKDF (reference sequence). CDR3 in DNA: TGTGCCACCAGCAGAGGGGACAGATTCGTCCACGAGCAGTACTTC. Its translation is CATSRGDRFVHEQYF.

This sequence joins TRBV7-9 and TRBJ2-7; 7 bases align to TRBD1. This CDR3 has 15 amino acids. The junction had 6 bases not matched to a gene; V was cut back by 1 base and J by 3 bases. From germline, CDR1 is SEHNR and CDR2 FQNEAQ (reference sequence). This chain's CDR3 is CASSLVQAGGYEQYF. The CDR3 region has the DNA TGTGCCAGCAGCTTAGTTCAGGCAGGGGGCTACGAGCAGTACTTC. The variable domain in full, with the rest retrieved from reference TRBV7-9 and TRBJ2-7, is DTGVSQNPRHKITKRGQNVTFRCDPISEHNRLYWYRQTLGQGPEFLTYFQNEAQLEKSRLLSDRFSAERPKGSFSTLEIQRTEQGDSAMYLCASSLVQAGGYEQYFGPGTRLTVT.

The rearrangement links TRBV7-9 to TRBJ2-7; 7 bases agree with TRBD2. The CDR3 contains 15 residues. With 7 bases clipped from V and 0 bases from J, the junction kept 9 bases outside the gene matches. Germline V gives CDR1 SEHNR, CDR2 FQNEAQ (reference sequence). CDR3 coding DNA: TGTGCCAGCAATAGACTAGCCGGATTCTCCTACGAGCAGTACTTC. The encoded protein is CASNRLAGFSYEQYF.

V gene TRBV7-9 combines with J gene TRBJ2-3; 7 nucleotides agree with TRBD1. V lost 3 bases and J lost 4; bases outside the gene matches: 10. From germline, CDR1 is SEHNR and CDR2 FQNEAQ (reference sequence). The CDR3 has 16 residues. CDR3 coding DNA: TGTGCCAGCAGCTTTTCTAACAGGGGCGGGTCAGATACGCAGTATTTT. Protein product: CASSFSNRGGSDTQYF.